Following are 21 T cell receptor beta chains from one sample sequenced in a study of early T cells in non-severe SARS-CoV-2 infection. TCRdb processed the 5' RACE reads anew with MiXCR; each CDR3 protein has one entry. The repertoire holds some 60,000 distinct CDR3 sequences, 7.7% seen once, with 3% to 4% in the top ten. Sequencing used whole blood. The receptors stem from an adult who was a healthcare worker with PCR-confirmed SARS-CoV-2 infection or an uninfected control (not recorded which).

This clonotype is medium-sized (0.01 to 0.1%) in the sample. This sequence joins TRBV29-1 and TRBJ2-3, with D unresolved. CDR3 length: 10 residues. V gave up 6 bases and J gave up 2 bases, with 3 bases separating them. The germline V gene has CDR1 SQVTM and CDR2 ANQGSEA. CDR3 coding DNA: TGCAGCGTGGACACAGATACGCAGTATTTT. Residues: CSVDTDTQYF.

This clonotype has a handful of counts. The chain carries TRBV7-2 and TRBJ2-5; D call uncertain. This CDR3 has 13 amino acids. Germline lookup yields CDR1 SGHTA and CDR2 FQGNSA. The V end was cut by 3 bases, the J end by 9 bases, with 14 bases between. In DNA form, the CDR3 reads TGTGCCAGCAGCTTTACCCCGAGTAAGGCCCAGTACTTC. Residues: CASSFTPSKAQYF.

The genes are TRBV20-1 and TRBJ2-3; D is unclear. CDR3 size: 15 residues. Between the trimmed V and J ends, which lost 6 bases and 3 bases, there was a span of 19 bases. Germline V lookup: CDR1 DFQATT, CDR2 SNEGSKA (reference sequence). The CDR3 bases are TGCAGTGCAACTGAGCCGGCTGGTCGGACAGATACGCAGTATTTT. It specifies CSATEPAGRTDTQYF.

In its sample, this clonotype was seen a few times. The V and J genes are TRBV4-2 and TRBJ2-1; D is possibly TRBD2 (6 bases). The CDR3 runs to 14 residues. V lost 1 base to trimming and J lost 7 bases, with 11 bases between them. Germline CDR1 and CDR2: LGHNA and YNFKEQ. In DNA form, the CDR3 reads TGTGCCAGCAGCCAAGGGAGGGCCGGGAATGAGCAGTTCTTC. This gives the protein CASSQGRAGNEQFF.

This clonotype was found a few times. CDR3 nucleotide sequence: TGTGCCAGCAGCTTAGGCCAGATACTAGGCCCCTTGGTCAATGAGCAGTTCTTC. Translation gives CASSLGQILGPLVNEQFF. The chain has TRBV5-5 and TRBJ2-1; D is perhaps TRBD2 (5 bases). CDR1 and CDR2 from the germline V gene are SGHKS and YYEKEE (reference sequence). V shed 2 bases and J shed 6 bases, with 24 bases lying between them. The CDR3 has 18 residues.

In nucleotides, the CDR3 is TGCAGCGTTGAAGATGGGAGGGATCAAGAGACCCAGTACTTC. Encoded protein: CSVEDGRDQETQYF. The gene calls are TRBV29-1 and TRBJ2-5; TRBD2 agrees at 7 bases. Germline V gene lookup returns CDR1 SQVTM and CDR2 ANQGSEA. The CDR3 covers 14 residues. Germline trimming cut 0 bases from V and 2 bases from J; bases unmatched to any gene: 3. Full variable domain (missing parts from reference TRBV29-1 and TRBJ2-5): SAVISQKPSRDICQRGTSLTIQCQVDSQVTMMFWYRQQPGQSLTLIATANQGSEATYESGFVIDKFPISRPNLTFSTLTVSNMSPEDSSIYLCSVEDGRDQETQYFGPGTRLLVL.

V gene TRBV5-4 combines with J gene TRBJ2-7, with TRBD2 matching over 12 bases. The CDR3 extends over 17 amino acids. Per germline, CDR1 SGHNT and CDR2 YYREEE (reference sequence). With V trimmed by 2 bases and J by 0 bases, 6 bases remained unmatched. The CDR3 loop reads CASSFGLAGSISYEQYF. CDR3 bases: TGTGCCAGCAGCTTCGGACTAGCGGGATCCATCTCCTACGAGCAGTACTTC.

This chain links TRBV20-1 with TRBJ2-3; D ambiguous. Per the germline V gene, CDR1 is DFQATT and CDR2 is SNEGSKA (reference sequence). There are 12 residues in the CDR3. Trimming took 5 bases from V and 6 from J, leaving 12 bases between them. The chain's CDR3 is CSAVRGGDTQYF. The CDR3 nucleotides read TGCAGTGCTGTGCGTGGTGGTGATACGCAGTATTTT.

This clonotype appeared many times. This chain joins TRBV7-8 and TRBJ2-1, with no clear D. The V end was cut by 1 base, the J end by 0 bases, with 10 bases between. There are 16 residues in the CDR3. Germline CDR1 reads SGHVS; CDR2 reads FQNEAQ. In DNA, the CDR3 is TGTGCCAGCAGCTTAGAGGCCTTTAGCTCCTACAATGAGCAGTTCTTC. This gives the protein CASSLEAFSSYNEQFF.

Ten or more counts support this clonotype. This chain joins TRBV4-1 and TRBJ1-5; TRBD1 agrees at 8 bases. The germline V gene encodes CDR1 MGHRA and CDR2 YSYEKL. Trimming at V came to 4 bases and at J to 5 bases, leaving 4 bases not matched to a gene. The CDR3 sequence is 14 residues long. The CDR3 DNA is TGCGCCAGCAGCCCTGGGACAGGTGATCAGCCCCAGCATTTT. Its translation: CASSPGTGDQPQHF.

This chain uses TRBV18 with TRBJ2-7; D ambiguous. Germline-derived CDR1 and CDR2 are KGHSH and LQKENI. CDR3 length equals 12 residues. The V end was cut by 2 bases, the J end by 6 bases, with 8 bases between. CDR3 loop: CASSPMAIEQYF. The CDR3 DNA reads as TGTGCCAGCTCACCAATGGCCATCGAGCAGTACTTC.

This clonotype was found many times. The V call is TRBV2, the J call TRBJ2-1; unclear D gene. Per germline, CDR1 SNHLY and CDR2 FYNNEI. The ends were cut back, 6 bases at V and 6 bases at J, with 9 bases in the middle. The CDR3 extends over 12 amino acids. CDR3 amino acids: CASRSGGNEQFF. The CDR3 region has the DNA TGTGCCAGCAGGTCCGGCGGCAATGAGCAGTTCTTC.

This clonotype was recorded at least ten times. V usage is TRBV12-3 or TRBV12-4 and J usage is TRBJ2-3, with 10 nucleotides matching TRBD2. V shed 7 bases and J 4 bases; nucleotides not matched to a gene: 8. CDR3 length: 15 amino acids. CDR3 nucleotides: TGTGCCAGCACCTTCGGAGCGGGAGGGCCAGATACGCAGTATTTT. It specifies CASTFGAGGPDTQYF.

In this sample, this clonotype turned up many times. V usage is TRBV7-2 and J usage is TRBJ2-3; D is undetermined. This CDR3 contains 13 residues. V was pared by 1 base and J by 0 bases, with 2 bases between. Germline CDR1 SGHTA, CDR2 FQGNSA. The CDR3 reads CASSLGSTDTQYF. CDR3 in DNA: TGTGCCAGCAGCTTAGGTAGCACAGATACGCAGTATTTT.

This chain links TRBV12-3 or TRBV12-4 with TRBJ2-7; possible D gene TRBD2, 6 bases. Trimming removed 3 bases at V and 0 bases at J, with 12 bases between. The CDR3 loop spans 15 amino acids. The CDR3 protein is CASSLNPSASYEQYF. DNA of the CDR3: TGTGCCAGCAGTTTGAATCCTAGCGCCTCCTACGAGCAGTACTTC.

A few counts support this clonotype. The rearrangement uses TRBV3-1 and TRBJ2-3; D is uncertain. This CDR3 has 12 residues. The V gene lost 3 bases and the J gene lost 4 bases, with 5 bases spanning the gap. Germline loops: CDR1 LGHDT, CDR2 YNNKEL (reference sequence). The CDR3 bases are TGTGCCAGCAGCCAGTTGGCAGATACGCAGTATTTT. Translated: CASSQLADTQYF.

This clonotype was seen at least ten times. The V and J genes are TRBV12-2 and TRBJ2-5. TRBV12-2 is annotated as a pseudogene. The length of the CDR3 is 13 residues. The CDR3 loop reads CASRLGVPETQYF. The DNA for the CDR3 is TGTGCAAGTCGCCTCGGGGTTCCCGAGACCCAGTACTTC.

This clonotype was observed a few times. The V call is TRBV18, the J call TRBJ2-3, with D uncertain. The CDR3 runs to 12 residues. Germline lookup yields CDR1 KGHSH and CDR2 LQKENI. V was clipped by 3 bases and J by 4 bases, with 5 bases between them. The CDR3 DNA sequence: TGTGCCAGCTCACCCCGCGCAGATACGCAGTATTTT. Its translation is CASSPRADTQYF.

This clonotype was observed at least ten times. This chain connects TRBV7-3 to TRBJ2-5; 13 bases are a match to TRBD2. The germline gives CDR1 SGHTA, CDR2 FQGTGA. Trimming took 5 bases from V and 5 from J; bases not matched to a gene: 8. The CDR3 totals 16 residues. CDR3 nucleotide sequence: TGTGCCAGCAGCCCAGGACTAGCGGGAGCTCACGAGACCCAGTACTTC. Translating it yields CASSPGLAGAHETQYF.

In this sample, this clonotype turned up many times. In nucleotides, the CDR3 is TGTGCCAGCAGTATGACAGGTTGGACTGAAGCTTTCTTT. The encoded protein is CASSMTGWTEAFF. V and J are TRBV28 and TRBJ1-1, with TRBD1 as a possible D gene (6 bases). The CDR3 sequence is 13 residues long. Germline loops: CDR1 MDHEN, CDR2 SYDVKM. The V end lost 5 bases, the J end lost 5 bases, and 12 bases lay between the germline ends.

This clonotype was seen only once. The chain joins TRBV27 to TRBJ1-1; TRBD1 matches at 9 bases. Trimming cost V 5 bases and J 0 bases; bases outside gene matches: 16. Germline V gene sequence: CDR1 MNHEY, CDR2 SMNVEV (reference sequence). The CDR3 spans 19 residues. DNA of the CDR3: TGTGCCAGCAGTGGAGGAATAACAGGGGGCGCGAGGATGAACACTGAAGCTTTCTTT. This sequence encodes CASSGGITGGARMNTEAFF.